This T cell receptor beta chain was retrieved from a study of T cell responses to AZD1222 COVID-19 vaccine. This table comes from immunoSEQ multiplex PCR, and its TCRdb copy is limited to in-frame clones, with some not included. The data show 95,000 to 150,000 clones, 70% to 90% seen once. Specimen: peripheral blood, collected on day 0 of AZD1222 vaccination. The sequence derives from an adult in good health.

CDR3 in amino acids: CASSVEAQPGTGELFF. The DNA for the CDR3 is TGTGCCAGCAGCGTAGAGGCTCAACCGGGTACCGGGGAGCTGTTTTTT. The chain recombines TRBV9 with TRBJ2-2; D gene uncertain. The CDR3 totals 16 residues. Trimming shortened V by 0 bases and J by 5 bases, and 14 bases separated the two germline ends. Germline CDR1 is SGDLS and CDR2 is YYNGEE.